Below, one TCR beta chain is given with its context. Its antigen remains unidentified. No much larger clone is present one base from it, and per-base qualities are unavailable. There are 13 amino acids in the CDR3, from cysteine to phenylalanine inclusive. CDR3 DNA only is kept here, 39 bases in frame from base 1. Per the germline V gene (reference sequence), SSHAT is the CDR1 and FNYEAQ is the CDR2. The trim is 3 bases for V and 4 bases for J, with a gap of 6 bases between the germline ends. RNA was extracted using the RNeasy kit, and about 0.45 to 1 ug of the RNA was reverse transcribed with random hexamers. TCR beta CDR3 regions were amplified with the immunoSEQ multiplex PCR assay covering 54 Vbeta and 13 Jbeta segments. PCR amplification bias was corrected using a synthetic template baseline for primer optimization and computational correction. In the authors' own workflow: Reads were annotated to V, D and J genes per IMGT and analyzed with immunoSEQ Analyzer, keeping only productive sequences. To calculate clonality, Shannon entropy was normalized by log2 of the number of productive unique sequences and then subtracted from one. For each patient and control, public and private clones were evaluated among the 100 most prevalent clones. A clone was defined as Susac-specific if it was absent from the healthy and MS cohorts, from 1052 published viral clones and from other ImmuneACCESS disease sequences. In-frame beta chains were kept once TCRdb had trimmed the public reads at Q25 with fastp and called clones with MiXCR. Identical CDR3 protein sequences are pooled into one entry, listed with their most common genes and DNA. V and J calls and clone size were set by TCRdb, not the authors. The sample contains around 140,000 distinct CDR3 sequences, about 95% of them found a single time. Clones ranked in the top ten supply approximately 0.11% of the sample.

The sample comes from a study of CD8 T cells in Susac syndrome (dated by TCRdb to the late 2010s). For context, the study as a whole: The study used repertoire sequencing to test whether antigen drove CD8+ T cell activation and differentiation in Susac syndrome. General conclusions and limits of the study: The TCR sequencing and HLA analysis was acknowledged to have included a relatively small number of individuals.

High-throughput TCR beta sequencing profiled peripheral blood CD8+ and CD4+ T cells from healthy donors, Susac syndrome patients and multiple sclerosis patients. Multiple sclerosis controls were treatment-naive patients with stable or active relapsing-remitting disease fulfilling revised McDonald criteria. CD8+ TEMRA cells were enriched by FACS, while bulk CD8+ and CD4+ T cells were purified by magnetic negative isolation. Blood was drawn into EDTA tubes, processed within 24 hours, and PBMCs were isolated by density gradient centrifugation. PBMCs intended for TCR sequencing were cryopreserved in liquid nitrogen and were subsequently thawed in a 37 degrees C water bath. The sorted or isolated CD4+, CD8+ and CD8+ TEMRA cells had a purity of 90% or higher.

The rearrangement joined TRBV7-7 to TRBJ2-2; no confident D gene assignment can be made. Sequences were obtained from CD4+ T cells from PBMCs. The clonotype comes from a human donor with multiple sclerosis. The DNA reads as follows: TGTGCCAGCAGCTTGGGGTTCACCGGGGAGCTGTTTTTT. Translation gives CASSLGFTGELFF.